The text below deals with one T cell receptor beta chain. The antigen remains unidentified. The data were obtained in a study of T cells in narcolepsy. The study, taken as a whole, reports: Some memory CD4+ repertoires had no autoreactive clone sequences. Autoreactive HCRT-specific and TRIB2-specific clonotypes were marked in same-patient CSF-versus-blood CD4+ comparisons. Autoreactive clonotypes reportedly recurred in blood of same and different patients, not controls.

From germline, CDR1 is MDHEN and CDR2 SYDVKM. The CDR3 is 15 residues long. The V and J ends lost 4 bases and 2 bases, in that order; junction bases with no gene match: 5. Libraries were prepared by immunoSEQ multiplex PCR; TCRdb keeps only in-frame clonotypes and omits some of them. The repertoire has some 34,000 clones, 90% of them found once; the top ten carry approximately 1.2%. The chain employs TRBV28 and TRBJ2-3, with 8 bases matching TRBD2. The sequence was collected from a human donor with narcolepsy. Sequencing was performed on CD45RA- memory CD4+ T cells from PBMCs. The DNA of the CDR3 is TGTGCCAGCAGTTCGACTAGCGCTTACACAGATACGCAGTATTTT. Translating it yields CASSSTSAYTDTQYF.